Below, 23 T cell receptor beta chains from the same sample are listed, as sequenced in a study of control samples from healthy donors and cancer patients. Using immunoSEQ multiplex PCR, the repertoire was profiled, and TCRdb retains in-frame clones only, with some absent. The sample contains 150,000 to 200,000 clones, nearly 90% of which appear only once. The sample taken for sequencing was blood. The receptors were sampled from a woman aged 45-60 years in good health.

The chain uses TRBV18 and TRBJ1-5, with TRBD1 identical over 10 bases. This CDR3 has 18 amino acids. The germline V gene encodes CDR1 KGHSH and CDR2 LQKENI. V was pared by 3 bases and J by 4 bases, with 12 bases of the junction left unmatched. CDR3 amino acids: CASSPKQIPGQGNQPQHF. CDR3 nucleotide sequence: TGTGCCAGCTCACCCAAACAGATTCCGGGACAGGGGAATCAGCCCCAGCATTTT.

This clone has only one observation. The chain is built from TRBV3-1 (or the pseudogene TRBV3-2) and TRBJ2-1; 16 bases match TRBD2. V was clipped by 4 bases and J by 4 bases; unmatched bases: 4. CDR3 size: 17 residues. CDR1 and CDR2 (germline): LGHDT, YNNKEL (reference sequence). The CDR3 loop is CASSPGTSGRAYNEQFF. In nucleotides, the CDR3 is TGTGCCAGCAGCCCCGGGACTAGCGGGAGGGCTTACAATGAGCAGTTCTTC.

CDR3 DNA sequence: TGTGCCTGGAGTCGTCGTGATAGCGTGGATACGCAGTATTTT. Residues: CAWSRRDSVDTQYF. The chain combines TRBV30 with TRBJ2-3; D is possibly TRBD2 (5 bases). The CDR3 has 14 amino acids. Trimming removed 2 bases at V and 6 bases at J, with 15 bases between. Germline CDR1 is GTSNPN and CDR2 is SVGIG (reference sequence).

This clone appeared a few times. The chain carries TRBV28 and TRBJ1-2, with 7 bases fitting TRBD1. The germline V gene encodes CDR1 MDHEN and CDR2 SYDVKM. The V gene end was trimmed by 4 bases and the J gene end by 2 bases; junction bases not matched to a gene: 1. The CDR3 has 13 residues. The CDR3 loop is CASSSGQNYGYTF. The CDR3 nucleotides read TGTGCCAGCAGTTCGGGACAGAACTATGGCTACACCTTC.

The V call is TRBV5-4, the J call TRBJ2-5; D perhaps matches TRBD2 (7 bases). The CDR3 is 17 amino acids. The V and J ends lost 4 bases and 5 bases respectively, with 24 bases between them. Germline assignment: CDR1 SGHNT and CDR2 YYREEE (reference sequence). CDR3 residues: CASSPPPRGRGGETQYF. In DNA, the CDR3 is TGTGCCAGCAGCCCCCCTCCTCGCGGGAGAGGGGGGGAGACCCAGTACTTC.

The chain uses TRBV10-3 and TRBJ2-7, with TRBD2 matching over 10 bases. The CDR3 spans 15 residues. V trimming: 10 bases; J trimming: 2 bases; junction bases outside the gene matches: 11. The germline V gene has CDR1 ENHRY and CDR2 SYGVKD. The CDR3 sequence: CATRDLAGDPYEQYF. The CDR3 DNA reads as TGTGCCACGAGAGACCTAGCGGGAGATCCCTACGAGCAGTACTTC.

The CDR3 DNA is TGTGCCAGCAGTCCCCTCAGCACAGATACGCAGTATTTT. Translating it yields CASSPLSTDTQYF. This chain connects TRBV6-5 to TRBJ2-3, with unresolved D. Germline assignment: CDR1 MNHEY and CDR2 SVGAGI. The length of the CDR3 is 13 residues. V was pared by 5 bases and J by 0 bases, with 6 bases between.

The chain links TRBV9 to TRBJ1-3, with a possible D match to TRBD1 (5 bases). Trimming removed 0 bases at V and 4 bases at J, with 8 bases between. The CDR3 loop spans 14 amino acids. CDR1 is SGDLS, CDR2 YYNGEE, per germline. The CDR3 protein is CASSVGGNGNTIYF. The CDR3 nucleotides read TGTGCCAGCAGCGTAGGGGGGAACGGAAACACCATATATTTT.

J is TRBJ2-5 and V is TRBV10-3; maybe TRBD2 (5 bases). In germline, CDR1 is ENHRY, CDR2 SYGVKD. The CDR3 has 14 residues. Trimming took 0 bases from V and 2 from J, leaving 7 bases between them. The CDR3 DNA reads TGTGCCATCAGTGAGTCGGGCGGGCAAGAGACCCAGTACTTC. Translation gives CAISESGGQETQYF.

The genes are TRBV4-1 and TRBJ2-5, with a tentative D call TRBD2 (6 bases). CDR1 and CDR2 from the germline V gene are MGHRA and YSYEKL. The CDR3 covers 17 residues. The V end lost 1 base, the J end lost 3 bases, and 18 bases lay between the germline ends. In nucleotides, the CDR3 is TGCGCCAGCAGCCAAGGTCAACGGAGGGTTGGAGAAGAGACCCAGTACTTC. The encoded protein is CASSQGQRRVGEETQYF.

This clone appeared a few times. This rearrangement joins TRBV5-1 to TRBJ2-3; 8 bases match TRBD2. The CDR3 runs to 18 residues. Per the germline V gene, CDR1 is SGHRS and CDR2 is YFSETQ. V lost 3 bases and J lost 0; bases outside the gene matches: 12. This CDR3 is CASSWTSGGDMSTDTQYF. CDR3 bases: TGCGCCAGCAGCTGGACCAGCGGGGGTGATATGAGCACAGATACGCAGTATTTT.

The chain couples TRBV3-1 (or the pseudogene TRBV3-2) to TRBJ1-3; 8 bases are a match to TRBD1. CDR1 and CDR2 from the germline V gene are LGHDT and YNNKEL (reference sequence). J gave up 0 bases and V 6 bases, and 10 bases lay outside the gene matches. The CDR3 spans 17 residues. The CDR3 DNA reads TGTGCCAGCAGAAAAACAGGACAGGGACTCTCTGGAAACACCATATATTTT. Translating gives CASRKTGQGLSGNTIYF.

This chain uses TRBV28 with TRBJ1-4; TRBD1 agrees at 7 bases. Germline V CDR1 and CDR2: MDHEN, SYDVKM. CDR3 length equals 15 residues. After removal of 6 bases from V and 7 bases from J, the junction contained 11 bases not matched to a gene. Here the CDR3 reads CASRTSTGLSEKLFF. CDR3 DNA: TGTGCCAGCAGGACCTCGACAGGGCTGAGTGAAAAACTGTTTTTT.

CDR3 in amino acids: CASRGGATDTQYF. The CDR3 nucleotides are TGTGCCAGCAGGGGAGGGGCGACAGATACGCAGTATTTT. V gene TRBV6-5 combines with J gene TRBJ2-3; 7 bases align to TRBD2. The J segment lost 3 bases and the V segment lost 6 bases, leaving 3 bases of the junction unmatched. Germline-derived CDR1 and CDR2 are MNHEY and SVGAGI. The CDR3 totals 13 residues.

The V gene is TRBV28, the J gene TRBJ2-1, with 12 bases that match TRBD2. This CDR3 has 16 residues. Germline lookup yields CDR1 MDHEN and CDR2 SYDVKM. With 5 bases clipped from V and 6 bases from J, the junction kept 8 bases outside the gene matches. The CDR3 is CASSLLAGGLINEQFF. The CDR3 bases are TGTGCCAGCAGTCTACTAGCGGGAGGTCTCATCAATGAGCAGTTCTTC.

Note on this clone: Other DNA sequences in the sample encode the same CDR3. This rearrangement joins TRBV5-1 to TRBJ1-2, with TRBD1 identical over 8 bases. CDR1 is SGHRS and CDR2 is YFSETQ in the germline V gene. The trim removed 4 bases at V and 2 bases at J, leaving 4 bases unmatched. This CDR3 has 14 residues. The CDR3 loop reads CASSSQGANYGYTF. The DNA for the CDR3 is TGCGCCAGCAGCAGCCAGGGGGCCAACTATGGCTACACCTTC.

The chain recombines TRBV9 with TRBJ1-4; possible D gene TRBD1, 5 bases. Germline-derived CDR1 and CDR2 are SGDLS and YYNGEE. V gave up 3 bases and J gave up 7 bases, with 16 bases separating them. The CDR3 consists of 15 residues. The CDR3 nucleotides read TGTGCCAGCAGCGCAGGAGAGGGACGTATTGAAAAACTGTTTTTT. It translates to CASSAGEGRIEKLFF.

The chain links TRBV19 to TRBJ2-5; no clear D gene. The germline V gene encodes CDR1 LNHDA and CDR2 SQIVND (reference sequence). The CDR3 covers 14 residues. Deletions cut 5 bases from V and 1 base from J, with 11 bases between. The CDR3 sequence: CASSLRILQETQYF. The CDR3 bases are TGTGCCAGTAGTCTCCGGATTCTCCAAGAGACCCAGTACTTC.

J is TRBJ2-5 and V is TRBV3-1 (or the pseudogene TRBV3-2); 8 bases agree with TRBD2. CDR3 length: 15 amino acids. Losses at the gene ends were 5 bases for V and 7 bases for J; bases not matched to a gene: 12. The germline CDR1 and CDR2 sequences are LGHDT and YNNKEL (reference sequence). CDR3 coding DNA: TGTGCCAGCAGCTGTACGGGGGGGGCCGCAGGGACCCAGTACTTC. Translated, it gives CASSCTGGAAGTQYF.

The V gene is TRBV3-1 (or the pseudogene TRBV3-2), the J gene TRBJ1-1, with D possibly TRBD1 on 6 matching bases. The CDR3 has 15 amino acids. Germline lookup yields CDR1 LGHDT and CDR2 YNNKEL (reference sequence). Trimming removed 3 bases at V and 0 bases at J, with 11 bases between. CDR3 residues: CASSQDSYMNTEAFF. Here the CDR3 DNA reads TGTGCCAGCAGCCAGGACAGTTACATGAACACTGAAGCTTTCTTT.

V and J are TRBV28 and TRBJ1-1, with 8 bases matching TRBD1. CDR3 length equals 14 residues. Unmatched junction bases numbered 8, after V lost 10 bases and J lost 1 base. The V gene's germline CDR1 is MDHEN and CDR2 SYDVKM. This CDR3 reads CATSTGTGNTEAFF. CDR3 nucleotides: TGTGCCACCTCAACGGGGACAGGGAACACTGAAGCTTTCTTT.

The V call is TRBV3-1 (or the pseudogene TRBV3-2), the J call TRBJ1-1; possible D gene TRBD1, 6 bases. V was shortened by 4 bases and J by 7 bases, with 13 bases between the two germline ends. CDR3 length: 13 amino acids. Germline V gives CDR1 LGHDT, CDR2 YNNKEL (reference sequence). CDR3 bases: TGTGCCAGCAGCCTGTCCAGGGGAAGTGAAGCTTTCTTT. This encodes CASSLSRGSEAFF.

This chain connects TRBV4-1 to TRBJ1-2; D is possibly TRBD1 (5 bases). Germline lookup yields CDR1 MGHRA and CDR2 YSYEKL. The CDR3 has 16 residues. The ends were cut back, 0 bases at V and 5 bases at J, with 16 bases in the middle. The CDR3 DNA reads TGCGCCAGCAGCCAAGATCATGGCGGGGGTTCTTATGGCTACACCTTC. Translation gives CASSQDHGGGSYGYTF.